These 6 T cell receptor beta chains originate from one sample sequenced in a study of T-cell memory formation after mild COVID-19. A single record per CDR3 protein comes from TCRdb applying MiXCR to the 5' RACE reads. Altogether some 250,000 distinct CDR3 sequences are present, approximately 18% being singletons, with the ten largest covering roughly 23%. The sequenced material came from PBMCs or a T cell subset sorted from them (not recorded which). Receptors were obtained from a man between 18 and 29 years old who had mild COVID-19 (a few samples of this study predate the infection). Cell type and time point are not known.

The chain employs TRBV18 and TRBJ2-3; D might be TRBD1 or TRBD2, each matching 5 bases. The V gene lost 5 bases and the J gene lost 6 bases, with 21 bases spanning the gap. The germline CDR1 and CDR2 sequences are KGHSH and LQKENI. This CDR3 comprises 16 residues. The DNA of the CDR3 is TGTGCCAGCTCATCTTCCGGGACCATCGGGACCGATACGCAGTATTTT. Protein: CASSSSGTIGTDTQYF.

This clonotype showed up just a few times. V usage is TRBV3-1 and J usage is TRBJ1-2; no firm D call. CDR1 LGHDT and CDR2 YNNKEL come from the germline V gene (reference sequence). V was shortened by 3 bases and J by 8 bases, with 10 bases between the two germline ends. CDR3 length equals 12 residues. The CDR3 sequence: CASSHESRGYTF. The CDR3 DNA is TGTGCCAGCAGCCACGAGAGTCGGGGCTACACCTTC.

The chain combines TRBV10-3 with TRBJ1-2; TRBD1 matches at 9 bases. The CDR3 consists of 17 residues. J was trimmed by 6 bases and V by 7 bases; bases with no gene match: 18. Germline CDR1 and CDR2: ENHRY and SYGVKD. The CDR3 loop reads CAIKPLAGTGKEHGYTF. The CDR3 bases are TGTGCCATCAAACCCCTGGCTGGGACAGGGAAGGAACATGGCTACACCTTC.

The chain employs TRBV29-1 and TRBJ1-4; no definite D call. V lost 6 bases and J lost 7, with 9 bases in between. CDR1 is SQVTM, CDR2 ANQGSEA, per germline. The CDR3 has 11 residues. CDR3 sequence (DNA): TGCAGCGTCGACTCCGGTGAAAAACTGTTTTTT. It codes for CSVDSGEKLFF. Looking up the rest from reference TRBV29-1 and TRBJ1-4 gives the full variable domain: SAVISQKPSRDICQRGTSLTIQCQVDSQVTMMFWYRQQPGQSLTLIATANQGSEATYESGFVIDKFPISRPNLTFSTLTVSNMSPEDSSIYLCSVDSGEKLFFGSGTQLSVL.

This chain links TRBV20-1 with TRBJ1-2; 8 bases are shared with TRBD1. Looked up from germline, CDR1 is DFQATT and CDR2 is SNEGSKA (reference sequence). The CDR3 spans 13 residues. J lost 5 bases, V lost 3 bases, and 5 bases had no gene match. CDR3 DNA: TGCAGTGCTAGGTCTACAGGGGGGTATGGCTACACCTTC. This sequence encodes CSARSTGGYGYTF.

This rearrangement joins TRBV5-1 to TRBJ2-3; TRBD1 or TRBD2 may be the D gene (5 bases each). Germline assignment: CDR1 SGHRS and CDR2 YFSETQ. V was shortened by 1 base and J by 2 bases, with 11 bases between the two germline ends. The CDR3 has 15 residues. The CDR3 nucleotides read TGCGCCAGCAGCTTGAGGGACGGGACCACAGATACGCAGTATTTT. Protein sequence: CASSLRDGTTDTQYF.